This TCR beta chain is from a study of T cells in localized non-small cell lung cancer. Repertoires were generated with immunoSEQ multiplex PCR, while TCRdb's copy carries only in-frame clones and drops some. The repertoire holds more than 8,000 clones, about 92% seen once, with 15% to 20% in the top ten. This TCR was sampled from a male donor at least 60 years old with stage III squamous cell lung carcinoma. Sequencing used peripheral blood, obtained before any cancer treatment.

The CDR3 loop reads CATSPRGGELFF. Written as DNA, the CDR3 is TGTGCCACCAGCCCGAGGGGTGGGGAGCTGTTTTTT. V is TRBV15 and J is TRBJ2-2; D tentatively reads TRBD1 or TRBD2 (5 bases each). The length of the CDR3 is 12 residues. CDR1 and CDR2 from the germline V gene are LNHNV and YYDKDF (reference sequence). The V and J ends lost 5 bases and 8 bases respectively, with 9 bases between them.